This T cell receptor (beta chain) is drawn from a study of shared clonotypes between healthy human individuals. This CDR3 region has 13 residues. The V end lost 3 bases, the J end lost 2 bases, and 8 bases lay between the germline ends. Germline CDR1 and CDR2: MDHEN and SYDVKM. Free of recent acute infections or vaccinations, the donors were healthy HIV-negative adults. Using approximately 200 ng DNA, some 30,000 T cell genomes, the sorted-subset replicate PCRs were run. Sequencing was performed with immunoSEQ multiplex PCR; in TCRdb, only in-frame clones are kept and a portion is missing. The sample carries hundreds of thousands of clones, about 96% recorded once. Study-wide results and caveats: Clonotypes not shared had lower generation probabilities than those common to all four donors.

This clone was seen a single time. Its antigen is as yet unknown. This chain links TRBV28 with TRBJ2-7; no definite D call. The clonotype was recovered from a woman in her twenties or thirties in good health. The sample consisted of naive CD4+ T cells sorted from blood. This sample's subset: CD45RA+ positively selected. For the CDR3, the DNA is TGTGCCAGCAGTTTGTCGGTTCCCTACGAGCAGTACTTC. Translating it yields CASSLSVPYEQYF.